The 20 T cell receptor beta chains below all came from one sample that was sequenced in a study of T-cell memory formation after mild COVID-19. TCRdb called the 5' RACE reads again in MiXCR, with one record for every CDR3 protein. The sample holds 550,000 to 700,000 distinct CDR3 sequences, about a sixth seen once. Sequencing was carried out using PBMCs or a T cell subset sorted from them (not recorded which). The receptors shown here come from an adult woman who had mild COVID-19 (a few samples of this study predate the infection). Cell type and time point are not known.

The chain employs TRBV6-5 and TRBJ2-1; D perhaps matches TRBD2 (5 bases). The CDR3 is 16 residues long. V was trimmed by 6 bases and J by 4 bases, leaving 19 bases between them. CDR1 MNHEY and CDR2 SVGAGI come from the germline V gene. The CDR3 nucleotides read TGTGCCAGCAGGCCTGCAGTGGGAGAAGGGTACAATGAGCAGTTCTTC. Its protein product is CASRPAVGEGYNEQFF.

V gene TRBV7-2 combines with J gene TRBJ2-3; 7 positions agree with TRBD2. V trimming: 5 bases; J trimming: 2 bases; junction bases outside the gene matches: 7. The CDR3 is 15 residues long. Germline CDR1 SGHTA, CDR2 FQGNSA. CDR3 amino acids: CASSPRLAPTDTQYF. CDR3 bases: TGTGCCAGCAGCCCAAGACTAGCCCCCACAGATACGCAGTATTTT.

Only a few counts were recorded for this clonotype. V is TRBV6-6 and J is TRBJ2-3, with 10 bases that match TRBD2. The CDR3 is 17 residues long. The germline V gene encodes CDR1 MNHNY and CDR2 SVGAGI (reference sequence). J gave up 7 bases and V 0 bases, and 10 bases lay outside the gene matches. The CDR3 bases are TGTGCCAGCAGTTACTCTCTAGGACTAGCGGCTCCAAATACGCAGTATTTT. It is translated as CASSYSLGLAAPNTQYF.

This clonotype came up a few times. The chain has TRBV27 and TRBJ2-7, with 9 bases identical to TRBD2. The CDR3 runs 14 residues. Germline V gene data show CDR1 as MNHEY and CDR2 as SMNVEV (reference sequence). Germline trimming cut 5 bases from V and 5 bases from J; bases unmatched to any gene: 7. CDR3 loop: CASSPGSGGDEQYF. The CDR3 DNA follows: TGTGCCAGCAGTCCGGGTAGCGGGGGAGACGAGCAGTACTTC.

The DNA of the CDR3 is TGTGCCAGCAGCCCTCTGGAGACAGCCAACACTGAAGCTTTCTTT. Translated: CASSPLETANTEAFF. The chain joins TRBV4-2 to TRBJ1-1, with a possible D match to TRBD1 (5 bases). Trimming took off 4 bases at V and 2 bases at J, with 14 bases between the two ends. The CDR3 is made up of 15 amino acids. CDR1 and CDR2 from the germline V gene are LGHNA and YNFKEQ.

The chain joins TRBV4-1 to TRBJ1-5; no firm D call. There are 14 residues in the CDR3. Germline CDR1 is MGHRA and CDR2 is YSYEKL. Between the trimmed V and J ends, which lost 1 base and 1 base, there was a span of 5 bases. The CDR3 is CASSQGPSNQPQHF. In DNA, the CDR3 is TGCGCCAGCAGCCAAGGACCGAGCAATCAGCCCCAGCATTTT.

The V call is TRBV7-8, the J call TRBJ2-6, with D maybe TRBD2 (5 bases). This CDR3 has 17 amino acids. The germline V and J ends were trimmed by 1 base and 0 bases, with 10 bases remaining between them. Per the germline V gene, CDR1 is SGHVS and CDR2 is FQNEAQ. CDR3 sequence reads: CASSLVMGSSGANVLTF. The CDR3 bases are TGTGCCAGCAGCTTAGTAATGGGGAGCTCTGGGGCCAACGTCCTGACTTTC.

The genes are TRBV7-2 and TRBJ2-3, with TRBD2 matching 14 bases. The germline CDR1 and CDR2 sequences are SGHTA and FQGNSA. Trimming took 3 bases from V and 5 from J; bases not matched to a gene: 4. The CDR3 spans 16 residues. The DNA of the CDR3 is TGTGCCAGCAGCTTCCGACTAGCGGGAGGGATAGATACGCAGTATTTT. Translating it yields CASSFRLAGGIDTQYF.

This clonotype was detected many times. The rearrangement links TRBV7-9 to TRBJ1-1; 7 bases map to TRBD1. Germline lookup yields CDR1 SEHNR and CDR2 FQNEAQ (reference sequence). V lost 4 bases to trimming and J lost 1 base; unmatched junction nucleotides: 6. The CDR3 contains 15 residues. The CDR3 region has the DNA TGTGCCAGCAGCTACGACAGGGATCGGAACACTGAAGCTTTCTTT. The encoded protein is CASSYDRDRNTEAFF.

This clonotype has more than one count but fewer than ten. The chain combines TRBV5-6 with TRBJ2-2, with 13 bases identical to TRBD2. V was clipped by 5 bases and J by 4 bases; unmatched bases: 2. Per the germline V gene, CDR1 is SGHDT and CDR2 is YYEEEE. The CDR3 contains 15 residues. The DNA of the CDR3 is TGTGCCAGCAGGGGACTAGCGGGGATCACCGGGGAGCTGTTTTTT. This sequence encodes CASRGLAGITGELFF.

This clonotype came up a few times. This chain connects TRBV4-3 to TRBJ2-6, with D unclear. The CDR3 loop spans 15 amino acids. Germline V gene sequence: CDR1 LGHNA, CDR2 YSLEER. Trimming took off 0 bases at V and 2 bases at J, with 5 bases between the two ends. The chain's CDR3 is CASSQEGPGANVLTF. As DNA, the CDR3 is TGCGCCAGCAGCCAAGAAGGGCCTGGGGCCAACGTCCTGACTTTC.

This clonotype occurred a few times. J is TRBJ1-2 and V is TRBV10-3; 9 positions agree with TRBD1. CDR1 and CDR2 from the germline V gene are ENHRY and SYGVKD. J was trimmed by 5 bases and V by 3 bases; bases with no gene match: 4. CDR3 length: 14 residues. CDR3 nucleotides: TGTGCCATCAGTGACCCGGGACAGGGTTATGGCTACACCTTC. This gives the protein CAISDPGQGYGYTF.

This clonotype was found a few times. The V and J genes are TRBV4-3 and TRBJ2-7; 8 bases are a match to TRBD2. There are 17 residues in the CDR3. V dropped 4 bases and J dropped 3; count of bases not matched to a gene: 14. CDR1 LGHNA and CDR2 YSLEER come from the germline V gene. CDR3 nucleotides: TGCGCCAGCAGCCCAAAGAGAGCTAGCGGGCTAAACTACGAGCAGTACTTC. Protein sequence: CASSPKRASGLNYEQYF.

This clonotype turned up a few times. The chain has TRBV7-9 and TRBJ2-7, with D possibly matching TRBD2 (5 bases). This CDR3 region has 14 residues. CDR1 and CDR2 (germline): SEHNR, FQNEAQ (reference sequence). Trimming left V 4 bases short and J 5 bases short, with 15 bases between. The chain's CDR3 is CASSSPEASDEQYF. The CDR3 nucleotides read TGTGCCAGCAGCTCGCCGGAGGCGTCAGACGAGCAGTACTTC.

V gene TRBV11-2 combines with J gene TRBJ1-2, with TRBD1 as a possible D gene (6 bases). This CDR3 is 14 amino acids long. V was pared by 5 bases and J by 5 bases, with 15 bases between. Per germline, CDR1 SGHAT and CDR2 FQNNGV. This CDR3 reads CASSQNGGAYGYTF. CDR3 coding DNA: TGTGCCAGCAGCCAAAACGGGGGCGCATATGGCTACACCTTC. Full variable domain (rest looked up from reference TRBV11-2 and TRBJ1-2): EAGVAQSPRYKIIEKRQSVAFWCNPISGHATLYWYQQILGQGPKLLIQFQNNGVVDDSQLPKDRFSAERLKGVDSTLKIQPAKLEDSAVYLCASSQNGGAYGYTFGSGTRLTVV.

This clonotype was seen a handful of times. This rearrangement joins TRBV7-9 to TRBJ1-3; D may be TRBD1 (5 bases). The CDR3 is made up of 13 amino acids. V was shortened by 5 bases and J by 5 bases, with 10 bases between the two germline ends. Germline CDR1 is SEHNR and CDR2 is FQNEAQ (reference sequence). CDR3 protein: CASSPRQRNTIYF. CDR3 DNA: TGTGCCAGCAGCCCTCGACAGAGAAACACCATATATTTT. Full variable domain (remainder filled in from reference TRBV7-9 and TRBJ1-3): DTGVSQNPRHKITKRGQNVTFRCDPISEHNRLYWYRQTLGQGPEFLTYFQNEAQLEKSRLLSDRFSAERPKGSFSTLEIQRTEQGDSAMYLCASSPRQRNTIYFGEGSWLTVV.

This clonotype showed up just a few times. CDR3 nucleotide sequence: TGTGCCTCCGGACGGGCCTACGAGCAGTACTTC. Encoded protein: CASGRAYEQYF. The V gene is TRBV2, the J gene TRBJ2-7; D is ambiguous. V was trimmed by 11 bases and J by 2 bases, leaving 10 bases between them. The CDR3 length is 11 residues. Germline lookup yields CDR1 SNHLY and CDR2 FYNNEI.

The chain joins TRBV25-1 to TRBJ2-7; 7 nucleotides match TRBD1. Germline V CDR1 and CDR2: MGHDK, SYGVNS. This CDR3 spans 13 amino acids. Trimming cost V 4 bases and J 7 bases; bases outside gene matches: 7. This CDR3 is CASSVLTGDEQYF. CDR3 DNA sequence: TGTGCCAGCAGTGTTCTCACAGGGGATGAGCAGTACTTC.

This clonotype was seen more than once but under ten times. J is TRBJ2-3 and V is TRBV7-3, with 12 bases lining up with TRBD2. The ends lost 0 bases at V and 6 bases at J; junction bases unmatched: 10. Germline V gene sequence: CDR1 SGHTA, CDR2 FQGTGA. CDR3 length equals 18 residues. CDR3 coding DNA: TGTGCCAGCAGCTTAACGAGGCTAGCGGGAGGGCCTCATGATACGCAGTATTTT. Amino acid sequence: CASSLTRLAGGPHDTQYF.

This clonotype showed up many times. The gene calls are TRBV5-6 and TRBJ2-7, with D possibly TRBD1 on 6 matching bases. V lost 0 bases and J lost 2, with 12 bases in between. The CDR3 is 15 residues long. Germline V gives CDR1 SGHDT, CDR2 YYEEEE. In DNA form, the CDR3 reads TGTGCCAGCAGCTTGGGAGGGGGTCGGACCTACGAGCAGTACTTC. Protein: CASSLGGGRTYEQYF.